A selection of T cell receptor beta chains follows, all from one sample in a study of blood T cell repertoires in COVID-19. The protocol was immunoSEQ multiplex PCR, while the TCRdb copy is restricted to in-frame clones and leaves out a portion. Of around 110,000 clones in the sample, roughly 79% were seen once. The sample consisted of peripheral blood. The origin of the receptors is a man aged 65 to 79 with active or convalescent COVID-19. Each CDR3 is given with its conserved first and last residue. A D gene is named only where the DNA matches it firmly. Clone size is shown for a subset of rows, as once, few, many or a class of expanded clone.

cdr3_nt: TGCGCCAGCAGCCAAGTATTAGGACTAGCGGGAGGAGCAGATACGCAGTATTTT; cdr3_aa: CASSQVLGLAGGADTQYF; j_call: TRBJ2-3; clone_size: NA; d_call: TRBD2; v_call: TRBV4-1
cdr3_nt: TGCGCCAGCGCGTTTAGCGGGGGCAACACAGATACGCAGTATTTT; cdr3_aa: CASAFSGGNTDTQYF; j_call: TRBJ2-3; clone_size: NA; d_call: TRBD2; v_call: TRBV5-1
cdr3_nt: TGCGCCAGCAGCTGGTGGGACAGGGGGGACACTGAAGCTTTCTTT; cdr3_aa: CASSWWDRGDTEAFF; j_call: TRBJ1-1; clone_size: NA; d_call: TRBD1; v_call: TRBV5-1
cdr3_nt: TGTGCCAGCAGCCAAGCCATTAACTATGGCTACACCTTC; cdr3_aa: CASSQAINYGYTF; j_call: TRBJ1-2; clone_size: NA; d_call: NA; v_call: TRBV3-1/TRBV3-2
cdr3_nt: TGTGCCAGCAGCTCGGGACAGACCACTAATTCACCCCTCCACTTT; cdr3_aa: CASSSGQTTNSPLHF; j_call: TRBJ1-6; clone_size: NA; d_call: TRBD1; v_call: TRBV5-5
cdr3_nt: TGTGCCAGCAGCGGACAGGGGACTGGCTACACCTTC; cdr3_aa: CASSGQGTGYTF; j_call: TRBJ1-2; clone_size: NA; d_call: TRBD1; v_call: TRBV2
cdr3_nt: TGTGCCAGCTCACCCGCAGGGGGCGAAGATACGCAGTATTTT; cdr3_aa: CASSPAGGEDTQYF; j_call: TRBJ2-3; clone_size: once; d_call: TRBD1; v_call: TRBV18
cdr3_nt: TGTGCCAGCAGCCAGGGTGGTGGACTAGCGGGGGACAATGAGCAGTTCTTC; cdr3_aa: CASSQGGGLAGDNEQFF; j_call: TRBJ2-1; clone_size: NA; d_call: TRBD2; v_call: TRBV3-1/TRBV3-2
cdr3_nt: TGTGCCAGCAGTTTAGACAGCTCCTACGAGCAGTACTTC; cdr3_aa: CASSLDSSYEQYF; j_call: TRBJ2-7; clone_size: few; d_call: NA; v_call: TRBV28
cdr3_nt: TGTGCCAGCAGCTTAGACCACAGGGGCTCCTACGAGCAGTACTTC; cdr3_aa: CASSLDHRGSYEQYF; j_call: TRBJ2-7; clone_size: once; d_call: TRBD1; v_call: TRBV7-6